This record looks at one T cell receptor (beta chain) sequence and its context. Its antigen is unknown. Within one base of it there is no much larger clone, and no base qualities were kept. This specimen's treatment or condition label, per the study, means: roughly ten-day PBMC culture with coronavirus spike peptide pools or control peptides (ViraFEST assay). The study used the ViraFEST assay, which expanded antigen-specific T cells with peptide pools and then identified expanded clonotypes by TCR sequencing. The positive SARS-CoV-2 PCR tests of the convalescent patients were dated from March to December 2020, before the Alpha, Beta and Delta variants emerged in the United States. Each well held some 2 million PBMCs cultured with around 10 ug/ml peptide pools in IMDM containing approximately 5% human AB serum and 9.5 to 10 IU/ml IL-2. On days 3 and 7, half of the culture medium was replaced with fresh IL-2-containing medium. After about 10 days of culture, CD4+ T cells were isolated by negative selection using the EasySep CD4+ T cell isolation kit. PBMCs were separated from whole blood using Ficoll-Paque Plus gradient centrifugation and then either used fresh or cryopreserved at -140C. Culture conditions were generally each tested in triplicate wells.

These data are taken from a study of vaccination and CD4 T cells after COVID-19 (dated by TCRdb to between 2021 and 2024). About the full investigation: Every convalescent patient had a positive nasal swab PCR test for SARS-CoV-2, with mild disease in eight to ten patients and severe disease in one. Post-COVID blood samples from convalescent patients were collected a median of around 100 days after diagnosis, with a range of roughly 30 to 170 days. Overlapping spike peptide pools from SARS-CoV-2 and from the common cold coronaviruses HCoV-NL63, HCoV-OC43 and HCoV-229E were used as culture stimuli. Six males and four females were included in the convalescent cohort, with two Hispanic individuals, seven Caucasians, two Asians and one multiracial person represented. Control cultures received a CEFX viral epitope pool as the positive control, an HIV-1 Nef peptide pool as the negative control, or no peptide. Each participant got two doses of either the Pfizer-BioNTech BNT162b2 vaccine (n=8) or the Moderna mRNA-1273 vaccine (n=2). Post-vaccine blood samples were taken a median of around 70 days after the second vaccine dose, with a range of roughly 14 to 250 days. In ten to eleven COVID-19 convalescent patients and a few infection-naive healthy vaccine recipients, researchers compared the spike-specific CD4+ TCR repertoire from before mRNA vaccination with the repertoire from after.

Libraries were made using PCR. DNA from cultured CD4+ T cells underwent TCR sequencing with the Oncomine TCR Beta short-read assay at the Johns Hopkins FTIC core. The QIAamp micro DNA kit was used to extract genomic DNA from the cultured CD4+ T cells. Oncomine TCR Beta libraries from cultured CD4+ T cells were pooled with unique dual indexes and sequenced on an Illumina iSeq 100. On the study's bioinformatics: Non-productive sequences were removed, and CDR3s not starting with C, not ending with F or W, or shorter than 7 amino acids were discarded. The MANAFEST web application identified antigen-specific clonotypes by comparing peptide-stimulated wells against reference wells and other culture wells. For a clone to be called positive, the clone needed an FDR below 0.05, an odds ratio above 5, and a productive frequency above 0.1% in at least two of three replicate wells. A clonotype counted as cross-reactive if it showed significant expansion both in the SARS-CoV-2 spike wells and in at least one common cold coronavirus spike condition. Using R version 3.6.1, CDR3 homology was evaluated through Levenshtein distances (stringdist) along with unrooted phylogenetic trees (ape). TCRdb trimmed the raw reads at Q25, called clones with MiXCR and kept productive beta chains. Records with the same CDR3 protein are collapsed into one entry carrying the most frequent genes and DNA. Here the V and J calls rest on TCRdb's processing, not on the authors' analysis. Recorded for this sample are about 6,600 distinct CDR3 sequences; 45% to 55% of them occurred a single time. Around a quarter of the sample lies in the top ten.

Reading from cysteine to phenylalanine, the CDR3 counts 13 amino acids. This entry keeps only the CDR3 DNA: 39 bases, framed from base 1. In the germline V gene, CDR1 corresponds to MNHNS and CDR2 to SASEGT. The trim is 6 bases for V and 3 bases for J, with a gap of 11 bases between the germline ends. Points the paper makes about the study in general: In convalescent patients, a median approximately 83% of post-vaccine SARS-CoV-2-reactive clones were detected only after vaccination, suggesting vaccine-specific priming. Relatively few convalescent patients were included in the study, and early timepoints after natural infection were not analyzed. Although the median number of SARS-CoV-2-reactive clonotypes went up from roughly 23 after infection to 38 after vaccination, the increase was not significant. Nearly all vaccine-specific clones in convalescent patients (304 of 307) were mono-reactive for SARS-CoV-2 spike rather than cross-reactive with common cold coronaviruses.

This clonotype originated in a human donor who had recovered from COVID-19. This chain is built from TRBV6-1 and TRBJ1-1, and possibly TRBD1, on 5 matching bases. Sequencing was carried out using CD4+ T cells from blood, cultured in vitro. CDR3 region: CASREGLYTEAFF. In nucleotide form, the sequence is TGTGCCAGCAGAGAGGGGCTTTACACTGAAGCTTTCTTT.